This TCR beta chain appears in the sequencing data of a study of T cells in Graves' hyperthyroidism and ophthalmopathy (dated by TCRdb to about 2019). Notes on the research overall: Peripheral blood samples were taken at initial diagnosis, before any treatment was given. Following sampling, methimazole starting at 30 mg daily was given to hyperthyroidism patients, and high-dose intravenous methylprednisolone was given to ophthalmopathy patients. An independent validation cohort of around 19 hyperthyroidism patients and about 15 patients who later progressed to ophthalmopathy tested prospective prediction of ophthalmopathy. For training and testing, the approximately 97 patients in the discovery cohort were randomly divided in a 7:3 ratio. The study also compared thyroid tissue and blood T-cell repertoires from five or six Graves' hyperthyroidism patients. To identify distinguishing TCR V-J signatures, a discovery cohort of 100 or so patients was used, comprising 43 with Graves' ophthalmopathy and approximately 57 with stable Graves' hyperthyroidism. According to the paper, TCR Vbeta CDR3 sequencing was carried out on roughly 130 peripheral blood samples, which came from 40 to 45 ophthalmopathy, 75 to 80 hyperthyroidism and roughly 17 progressor patients. Overall results and qualifications from the work: Blood samples also contained most of the expanded thyroid clonotypes (frequency above 0.001), which suggests that blood repertoires may reflect thyroid immune responses. In validation, progression to ophthalmopathy was predicted by the model with approximately 67% sensitivity and 72.22% specificity, a median of about 6.4 months before onset. No statistical method was used to set the sample size in advance, and investigators knew the group allocation. In cross-validation, a model built on a 13 V-J signature told ophthalmopathy apart from stable hyperthyroidism with approximately 91% sensitivity and roughly 81% specificity, and in testing the same model reached 80%/75%.

From the cysteine up to the phenylalanine, the CDR3 has a length of 14 residues. Of all the DNA, just the CDR3 is kept, 42 bases in frame from base 1. The V end gives up 6 bases and the J end 5 bases, leaving 1 base in the junction not matched to a gene. Reading the germline V gene gives CDR1 ENHRY and CDR2 SYGVKD. Amplification of TCR beta CDR3 regions was carried out from RNA transcripts. For the first round of RT-PCR on the TCR CDR3, the HTBI primer set was used together with the Qiagen OneStep RT-PCR kit. Libraries were constructed in a second round of multiplex PCR, after which size selection and purification were performed. Libraries were sequenced paired-end with 100 bp reads on an Illumina HiSeq2000. Regarding the original processing steps: SOAPnuke was used to process the raw data, throwing out any read that contained adapters or uncalled bases, had a mean Phred below 15, or lacked an exact constant-primer or identifier match. COPE v1.2.5 was used to merge high-quality paired reads, and clonotypes were defined as unique nucleotide sequences. Clonotypes were aligned to IMGT TRBV, TRBD and TRBJ reference segments using MiTCR v1.1. The analysis was restricted to V-J combinations with a frequency above 0.0001, which together covered just over 99% of the repertoires. A TCS score was defined as the ratio of F50 (clonal expansion) to E x V (chaos), with BLOSUM62-based TCRdist applied between CDR3 peptides within each V-J. Welch's t-statistics and random forest reduced 500 to 650 V-J features to about 12, which were used in a naive Bayes classifier (R e1071). The similarity between thyroid and blood repertoires was quantified using the Morisita-Horn index. TCRdb trimmed the raw reads at Q25, called clones with MiXCR and kept productive beta chains. One record per CDR3 amino acid sequence lists the most common genes and DNA. What appears here as the V and J calls and clone size reflects TCRdb's work, not the paper's. This sample comprises 700,000 to 950,000 distinct CDR3 sequences, about a third of them detected only once. The ten largest clones add up to around 32% of the sample.

There are many counts of this clonotype. Which antigen it targets is not known. No base quality information exists; no much larger clone differs at one position. A patient counted as having stable Graves' hyperthyroidism if no progression to ophthalmopathy occurred over 18 months of follow-up. Hyperthyroidism patients were newly diagnosed, with disease duration under 2 months, and aged 18 to 65 years. Exclusion was applied to patients with uncontrolled infections, other autoimmune diseases, pregnancy or lactation. Diagnoses relied on clinical symptoms, serum thyroxine and TRAb, thyroid ultrasound and orbital computed tomography. PBMCs were separated from 7.5 to 10 ml of fresh peripheral blood using Ficoll-Paque density gradient centrifugation. Trizol reagent was used to extract total RNA, and RNA quality was then checked on an Agilent 2100 Bioanalyzer.

Recombination linked TRBV10-3 to TRBJ1-6; 10 of the junction bases match TRBD1. Sequenced sample: blood. This clonotype was obtained from a woman between 35 and 50 years old with Graves' hyperthyroidism. In nucleotides, the sequence is TGTGCCATCAGCGGGACAGGGGATAATTCACCCCTCCACTTT. Its product reads: CAISGTGDNSPLHF.